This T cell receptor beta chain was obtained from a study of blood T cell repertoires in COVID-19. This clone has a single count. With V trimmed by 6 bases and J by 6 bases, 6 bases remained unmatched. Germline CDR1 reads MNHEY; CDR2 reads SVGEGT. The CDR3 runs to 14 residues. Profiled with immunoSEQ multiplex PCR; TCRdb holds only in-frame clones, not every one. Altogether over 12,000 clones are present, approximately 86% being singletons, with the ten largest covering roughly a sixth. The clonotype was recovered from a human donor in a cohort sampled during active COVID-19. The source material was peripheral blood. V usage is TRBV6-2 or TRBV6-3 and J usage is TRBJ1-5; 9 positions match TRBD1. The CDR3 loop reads CASSPGQGTQPQHF. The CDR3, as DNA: TGTGCCAGCAGCCCCGGACAGGGGACTCAGCCCCAGCATTTT.